The rows below give T cell receptor beta chains drawn from one sample of a study of PD-1 blockade in classical Hodgkin lymphoma. Sequencing used immunoSEQ multiplex PCR; TCRdb keeps in-frame clones, though not all of them. The sample includes around 13,000 clones, more than 75% of them seen just once. Sample: peripheral blood mononuclear cells (PBMCs), taken at baseline. The receptors here all came from a human donor with classical Hodgkin lymphoma. The CDR3 runs from the conserved cysteine through the conserved F or W. D genes are given only for firm matches. The size entry is marked missing in some rows and otherwise reads once, few, many or a size class.

v_call	d_call	clone_size	j_call	cdr3_aa	cdr3_nt
TRBV2	TRBD2	-	TRBJ2-3	CASSPYLAGVADTQYF	TGTGCCAGCAGCCCTTACCTAGCGGGGGTCGCAGATACGCAGTATTTT
TRBV5-1	-	-	TRBJ1-4	CASSPDGRAANEKLFF	TGCGCCAGCAGCCCCGATGGGCGGGCGGCTAATGAAAAACTGTTTTTT
TRBV27	TRBD2	few	TRBJ2-7	CASSPSGVRTYEQYF	TGTGCCAGCAGTCCCAGCGGGGTTCGTACCTACGAGCAGTACTTC
TRBV9	-	-	TRBJ1-1	CASSAGPGGAEAFF	TGTGCCAGCAGCGCGGGGCCGGGTGGAGCGGAAGCTTTCTTT
TRBV20-1	-	-	TRBJ1-2	CSASDGYTF	TGCAGTGCTAGCGATGGCTACACCTTC
TRBV18	-	-	TRBJ2-5	CASSPGLQETQYF	TGTGCCAGCTCACCTGGCCTCCAAGAGACCCAGTACTTC
TRBV5-6	-	-	TRBJ2-7	CASSFPSSYEQYF	TGTGCCAGCAGCTTTCCCAGCTCCTACGAGCAGTACTTC
TRBV6-5	-	-	TRBJ1-1	CASSRARWEAFF	TGTGCCAGCAGCCGAGCGCGCTGGGAAGCTTTCTTT
TRBV4-1	-	-	TRBJ1-2	CASSQETGGYTF	TGCGCCAGCAGCCAAGAAACGGGGGGCTACACCTTC
TRBV11-2	-	-	TRBJ1-1	CASSSQTSNTEAFF	TGTGCCAGCAGCTCCCAAACGAGTAACACTGAAGCTTTCTTT
TRBV28	-	-	TRBJ2-7	CASSFPGYEQYF	TGTGCCAGCAGTTTCCCGGGCTACGAGCAGTACTTC
TRBV10-2	-	-	TRBJ2-3	CASSELSQAEDTQYF	TGCGCCAGCAGTGAGCTTTCGCAGGCTGAAGATACGCAGTATTTT
TRBV19	-	few	TRBJ1-3	CASSPTLGNTIYF	TGTGCCAGTAGCCCGACTCTTGGAAACACCATATATTTT
TRBV4-1	TRBD1	-	TRBJ1-2	CASSQRSQGQVYGYTF	TGCGCCAGCAGCCAAAGATCGCAAGGACAGGTCTATGGCTACACCTTC
TRBV6-1	-	-	TRBJ1-6	CASSGSSYNSPLHF	TGTGCCAGCAGTGGGAGCTCCTATAATTCACCCCTCCACTTT
TRBV15	-	-	TRBJ2-2	CATSRELLGEGELFF	TGTGCCACCAGCAGAGAGCTACTTGGGGAGGGGGAGCTGTTTTTT
TRBV7-9	-	-	TRBJ1-3	CASRHRTSLYRSGNTIYF	TGTGCCAGCAGGCACAGGACCTCTCTCTACCGGTCTGGAAACACCATATATTTT
TRBV5-4	TRBD1	-	TRBJ1-6	CASSLGYRTGDSNSPLHF	TGTGCCAGCAGCTTGGGATACCGGACAGGGGACTCCAATTCACCCCTCCACTTT
TRBV10-3	TRBD1	-	TRBJ2-7	CAISLQGAYEQYF	TGTGCCATCAGTTTACAGGGGGCCTACGAGCAGTACTTC
TRBV4-1	-	-	TRBJ1-6	CASSQDGAYRNSPLHF	TGCGCCAGCAGCCAAGATGGGGCCTATCGGAATTCACCCCTCCACTTT
TRBV6-1	-	-	TRBJ2-5	CGLGQETQYF	TGTGGTCTCGGCCAAGAGACCCAGTACTTC
TRBV6-5	TRBD1	-	TRBJ2-2	CASSYGTENTGELFF	TGTGCCAGCAGTTACGGGACAGAGAACACCGGGGAGCTGTTTTTT
TRBV28	-	-	TRBJ1-2	CASSFGGADGYTF	TGTGCCAGCAGTTTTGGGGGGGCAGATGGCTACACCTTC
TRBV27	-	-	TRBJ2-1	CASSWGDSNEQFF	TGTGCCAGCAGTTGGGGGGACTCCAATGAGCAGTTCTTC
TRBV9	-	-	TRBJ2-7	CASSVDQATGYYEQYF	TGTGCCAGCAGCGTAGACCAGGCCACAGGCTACTACGAGCAGTACTTC
TRBV18	-	-	TRBJ2-3	CASSELSGLLRGDTQYF	TGTGCCAGCTCAGAACTCAGCGGACTCTTACGTGGGGATACGCAGTATTTT
TRBV5-8	TRBD1	once	TRBJ1-1	CASSYGTGQTEAFF	TGTGCCAGCAGCTATGGGACAGGGCAAACTGAAGCTTTCTTT
TRBV7-7	-	-	TRBJ2-5	CASSFGGVPGETQYF	TGTGCTAGCAGCTTCGGGGGAGTTCCAGGGGAGACCCAGTACTTC
TRBV11-3	-	-	TRBJ2-3	CASSLVLADTQYF	TGTGCCAGCAGCTTAGTATTAGCAGATACGCAGTATTTT
TRBV4-3	TRBD1	-	TRBJ2-7	CASSHSGGTGTYEQYF	TGCGCCAGCAGCCACTCAGGAGGGACAGGGACCTACGAGCAGTACTTC
TRBV9	-	-	TRBJ1-2	CASSVGSGTYGYTF	TGTGCCAGCAGCGTAGGTTCAGGAACCTATGGCTACACCTTC
TRBV6-4	-	-	TRBJ1-1	CASSSSMSTEAFF	TGTGCCAGCAGTAGTTCCATGAGCACTGAAGCTTTCTTT
TRBV7-2	-	-	TRBJ1-2	CASSSRPQPGYTF	TGTGCCAGCAGCTCTCGACCCCAGCCCGGCTACACCTTC
TRBV19	-	-	TRBJ1-1	CASTERMNTEAFF	TGTGCCAGTACCGAGCGGATGAACACTGAAGCTTTCTTT
TRBV7-2	TRBD1	-	TRBJ1-2	CASSLEQGAYYGYTF	TGTGCCAGCAGCTTAGAGCAGGGGGCGTACTATGGCTACACCTTC
TRBV5-6	TRBD1	-	TRBJ1-2	CASSLPGTGGYYGYTF	TGTGCCAGCAGCCTGCCCGGGACAGGGGGCTACTATGGCTACACCTTC